These 25 T cell receptor beta chains share one sample of origin, sequenced in a study of T cell repertoires in cytomegalovirus infection. Their recognized antigens are unknown. TCRdb reprocessed the reads via MiXCR and lists one record per CDR3 protein. The table has hundreds of thousands of distinct CDR3 sequences, roughly 30% seen once. The source was cultured CD8+ T cells from PBMCs, collected from culture after CMV antigen stimulation. The receptors stem from a human donor in good health (CMV status not recorded). Some clones in this sample may be carry-over from other donors' samples.

The V call is TRBV28, the J call TRBJ2-3; 8 bases fit TRBD2. This CDR3 region has 17 residues. CDR1 and CDR2 (germline): MDHEN, SYDVKM. Germline trimming cut 4 bases from V and 5 bases from J; bases unmatched to any gene: 14. The CDR3 DNA sequence: TGTGCCAGCAGTTGGCGGCGGGGGGTTATTGGGAGAGATACGCAGTATTTT. Its translation: CASSWRRGVIGRDTQYF.

With respect to this clonotype: A clone one base away is much larger, so this may be a read error. The J gene is TRBJ2-1, the V gene TRBV5-8; possible D gene TRBD2, 6 bases. The CDR3 is 14 residues long. Per the germline V gene, CDR1 is SGHTS and CDR2 is YDEGEE. V dropped 4 bases and J dropped 4 bases, with 12 bases sitting between them. The CDR3 DNA is TGTGCCAGCAGCCCCCGGGACTTATACAATGAGCAGTTCTTC. This gives the protein CASSPRDLYNEQFF.

There are a few counts of this clonotype. CDR3 sequence: CARRTEYEQYV. The CDR3 DNA reads as TGTGCCAGAAGGACGGAATACGAGCAGTACGTC. The chain has TRBV2 and TRBJ2-7, with D unclear. Germline V gene lookup returns CDR1 SNHLY and CDR2 FYNNEI. This CDR3 comprises 11 residues. Trimming pared 9 bases from V and 4 bases from J, leaving 10 bases between.

The chain uses TRBV29-1 and TRBJ1-2, with D possibly being TRBD1 (5 bases). The V gene's germline CDR1 is SQVTM and CDR2 ANQGSEA. V was shortened by 1 base and J by 10 bases, with 13 bases between the two germline ends. The CDR3 extends over 12 amino acids. The CDR3 sequence: CSVEGDGPFYTF. The CDR3 DNA is TGCAGCGTTGAAGGGGACGGGCCCTTCTACACCTTC.

V and J are TRBV27 and TRBJ1-2, with 9 nucleotides matching TRBD1. After removal of 2 bases from V and 8 bases from J, the junction contained 9 bases not matched to a gene. CDR1 is MNHEY, CDR2 SMNVEV, per germline (reference sequence). The CDR3 is 15 amino acids. CDR3 region: CASSLGQGTIRGYTF. The CDR3 nucleotides are TGTGCCAGCAGTTTAGGACAGGGGACTATTCGGGGCTACACCTTC.

In this sample, this clonotype turned up a few times. Written as DNA, the CDR3 is TGCGCCAGCAGCCAAGATCAAAACGGGGGTGGTGAGCAGTACTTC. This encodes CASSQDQNGGGEQYF. The chain joins TRBV4-1 to TRBJ2-7; D possibly corresponds to TRBD2 (6 bases). This CDR3 is 15 amino acids long. V shed 0 bases and J shed 7 bases, with 16 bases lying between them. The germline CDR1 and CDR2 sequences are MGHRA and YSYEKL.

The chain has TRBV9 and TRBJ2-2; TRBD2 is a possible D gene (6 bases). Germline V gene sequence: CDR1 SGDLS, CDR2 YYNGEE. Trimming left V 3 bases short and J 8 bases short, with 20 bases between. CDR3 size: 16 residues. CDR3 in DNA: TGTGCCAGCAGCGCGCCGGGGGTAGAACCATCTGGGGAGCTGTTTTTT. Protein: CASSAPGVEPSGELFF.

The chain is built from TRBV6-1 and TRBJ2-5; 9 positions match TRBD2. CDR3 size: 15 residues. V shed 2 bases and J 5 bases; nucleotides not matched to a gene: 6. CDR1 MNHNS and CDR2 SASEGT come from the germline V gene. CDR3 region: CASSEWDSGGETQYF. The CDR3 bases are TGTGCCAGCAGTGAATGGGACAGCGGGGGGGAGACCCAGTACTTC.

A word on this clonotype: A read error may explain this, as a much larger clone is one base away. The chain's CDR3 is CASTPSSMQRFF. The DNA for the CDR3 is TGTGCCAGCACCCCCAGTTCAATGCAGCGGTTCTTC. The chain employs TRBV12-3 or TRBV12-4 and TRBJ2-1; D uncertain. The length of the CDR3 is 12 residues. The V gene lost 7 bases and the J gene lost 15 bases, with 19 bases spanning the gap.

In this sample, this clonotype is medium-sized. The CDR3 sequence is CASRLGAGTDTQYF. The CDR3 DNA follows: TGTGCCAGCAGACTAGGCGCCGGCACAGATACGCAGTATTTT. The chain combines TRBV7-2 with TRBJ2-3, with D possibly TRBD2 on 5 matching bases. The CDR3 is made up of 14 amino acids. V shed 6 bases and J shed 1 base, with 11 bases lying between them. Per germline, CDR1 SGHTA and CDR2 FQGNSA.

In this sample, this clonotype turned up a few times. The rearrangement joins TRBV19 to TRBJ2-1, with 8 bases that match TRBD1. Losses at the gene ends were 3 bases for V and 2 bases for J; bases not matched to a gene: 12. This CDR3 region has 18 residues. Germline loops: CDR1 LNHDA, CDR2 SQIVND (reference sequence). The CDR3, as DNA: TGTGCCAGTAGTATTATCGGGGCGAGGGACAGGACCTACAATGAGCAGTTCTTC. This encodes CASSIIGARDRTYNEQFF.

This clonotype was seen only a few times. The CDR3 is CASSQTGEWTDTQYF. The CDR3 DNA is TGTGCCAGCAGCCAAACAGGGGAATGGACAGATACGCAGTATTTT. This sequence joins TRBV5-4 and TRBJ2-3, with 7 bases lining up with TRBD1. The CDR3 sequence is 15 residues long. From germline, CDR1 is SGHNT and CDR2 YYREEE (reference sequence). J lost 3 bases, V lost 4 bases, and 8 bases had no gene match.

The gene calls are TRBV28 and TRBJ1-1, with 8 positions matching TRBD1. With V trimmed by 4 bases and J by 5 bases, 12 bases remained unmatched. The germline V gene has CDR1 MDHEN and CDR2 SYDVKM. This CDR3 is 16 amino acids long. The chain's CDR3 is CASSSLLTGEATEAFF. DNA for the CDR3: TGTGCCAGCAGTTCCCTCCTGACAGGGGAGGCAACTGAAGCTTTCTTT.

Only a few counts were recorded for this clonotype. The V gene is TRBV7-6, the J gene TRBJ2-1; TRBD1 agrees at 8 bases. This CDR3 region has 14 residues. After removal of 5 bases from V and 7 bases from J, the junction contained 7 bases not matched to a gene. Germline V gene data show CDR1 as SGHVS and CDR2 as FNYEAQ. CDR3: CASSRDRRENEQFF. The CDR3 region has the DNA TGTGCCAGCAGCCGGGACAGGAGAGAGAATGAGCAGTTCTTC.

The chain carries TRBV6-2 or TRBV6-3 and TRBJ2-7; D is unclear. Germline values: CDR1 MNHEY, CDR2 SVGEGT. The V end lost 6 bases, the J end lost 2 bases, and 14 bases lay between the germline ends. This CDR3 has 14 amino acids. CDR3 coding DNA: TGTGCCAGCAGGCCCTCTGATTCGCCCTACGAGCAGTACGTC. Translated, it gives CASRPSDSPYEQYV.

This clonotype was found many times. V gene TRBV5-1 combines with J gene TRBJ1-1; D may be TRBD1 (5 bases). Trimming stripped 1 base from V and 4 bases from J, with 11 bases between. Per the germline V gene, CDR1 is SGHRS and CDR2 is YFSETQ. This CDR3 is 14 amino acids long. The CDR3 region has the DNA TGCGCCAGCAGCTTGAGGAGGGGCGGCACTGAAGCTTTCTTT. Its translation is CASSLRRGGTEAFF.

The chain recombines TRBV6-1 with TRBJ1-5, with 7 bases matching TRBD1. The CDR3 extends over 12 amino acids. The germline V gene encodes CDR1 MNHNS and CDR2 SASEGT. Unmatched junction bases numbered 3, after V lost 10 bases and J lost 3 bases. CDR3 in amino acids: CATDRDNQPQHF. CDR3 in DNA: TGTGCCACCGACAGGGACAATCAGCCCCAGCATTTT.

This clonotype was observed a few times. This sequence joins TRBV19 and TRBJ1-3; D gene ambiguous. This CDR3 is 16 amino acids long. V lost 6 bases, J lost 0 bases, and 15 bases lay in between. CDR1 is LNHDA, CDR2 SQIVND, per germline (reference sequence). As DNA, the CDR3 is TGTGCCAGTAGACCCCTCGGACTGGCCTCTGGAAACACCATATATTTT. This translates into CASRPLGLASGNTIYF.

This clonotype was counted only a few times. The chain recombines TRBV19 with TRBJ2-7, with D possibly TRBD2 on 5 matching bases. Trimming cost V 5 bases and J 1 base, with 12 bases left between them. Looked up from germline, CDR1 is LNHDA and CDR2 is SQIVND (reference sequence). The CDR3 is made up of 14 amino acids. The CDR3 sequence: CASSQTSWSYEQYF. CDR3 nucleotide sequence: TGTGCCAGTAGTCAAACTAGTTGGTCCTACGAGCAGTACTTC.

The chain recombines TRBV19 with TRBJ1-5; D not resolved. V lost 9 bases and J lost 0, with 12 bases in between. CDR1 and CDR2 (germline): LNHDA, SQIVND (reference sequence). The CDR3 spans 14 residues. CDR3 nucleotides: TGTGCCAGCGGACCTGGGTCTAGCAATCAGCCCCAGCATTTT. It translates to CASGPGSSNQPQHF.

The chain recombines TRBV9 with TRBJ1-1, with a weak D call TRBD1 (5 bases). Trimming removed 3 bases from V and 9 bases from J, with 18 bases in between. This CDR3 is built from 14 residues. Germline V gene sequence: CDR1 SGDLS, CDR2 YYNGEE. For the CDR3, the DNA is TGTGCCAGCAGCGACAACCCGGGACCCAACAAAGCTTTCTTT. Amino acid sequence: CASSDNPGPNKAFF.

This clonotype came up a few times. This chain joins TRBV9 and TRBJ1-2, with 8 positions matching TRBD1. The CDR3 loop spans 15 amino acids. Germline V gene data show CDR1 as SGDLS and CDR2 as YYNGEE. J lost 4 bases, V lost 6 bases, and 11 bases had no gene match. The CDR3 nucleotides read TGTGCCAGCACCCCTGGGGACAGGAAGGCCTATGGCTACACCTTC. It specifies CASTPGDRKAYGYTF.

This chain's CDR3 is CASSVGHYPLETQYF. CDR3 bases: TGTGCCAGCAGTGTTGGGCACTACCCCCTAGAGACCCAGTACTTC. V usage is TRBV6-1 and J usage is TRBJ2-5; D remains unclear. Trimming removed 4 bases at V and 4 bases at J, with 16 bases between. The CDR3 extends over 15 amino acids. CDR1 is MNHNS, CDR2 SASEGT, per germline.

This chain connects TRBV6-6 to TRBJ1-5, with 7 bases fitting TRBD1. The V gene end was trimmed by 8 bases and the J gene end by 4 bases; junction bases not matched to a gene: 5. This CDR3 region has 13 residues. The germline V gene encodes CDR1 MNHNY and CDR2 SVGAGI (reference sequence). Written as DNA, the CDR3 is TGTGCCAGCGATTGGACAGGTAATCAGCCCCAGCATTTT. Its translation is CASDWTGNQPQHF.

The genes are TRBV6-2 or TRBV6-3 and TRBJ2-1; D unresolved. The CDR3 consists of 18 residues. CDR1 and CDR2 (germline): MNHEY, SVGEGT. The germline V and J ends were trimmed by 4 bases and 2 bases, with 21 bases remaining between them. The CDR3 here is CASSFSRLSDGTYNEQFF. In nucleotides, the CDR3 is TGTGCCAGCAGTTTCTCGCGATTATCGGACGGCACCTACAATGAGCAGTTCTTC.